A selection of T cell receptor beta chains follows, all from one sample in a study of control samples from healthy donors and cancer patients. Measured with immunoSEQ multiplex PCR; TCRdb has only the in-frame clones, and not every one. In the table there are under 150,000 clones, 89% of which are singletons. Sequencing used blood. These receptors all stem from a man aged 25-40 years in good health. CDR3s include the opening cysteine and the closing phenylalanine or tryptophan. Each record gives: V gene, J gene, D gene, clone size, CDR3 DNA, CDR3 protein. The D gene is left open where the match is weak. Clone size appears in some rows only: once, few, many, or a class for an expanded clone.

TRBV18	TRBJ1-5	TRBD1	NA	TGTGCCAGCTCACCGGACAGGCCGGATCAGCCCCAGCATTTT	CASSPDRPDQPQHF
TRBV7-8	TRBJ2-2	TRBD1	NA	TGTGCCAGCAGCTGGGGACAGGTCGCCGGGGAGCTGTTTTTT	CASSWGQVAGELFF
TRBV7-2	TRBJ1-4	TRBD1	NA	TGTGCCAGCAGCTGGACAGGGGGTTCTAATGAAAAACTGTTTTTT	CASSWTGGSNEKLFF
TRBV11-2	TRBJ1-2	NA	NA	TGTGCCAGCAGCTTTGCTGGCCGGCTAATGGACTCCACCTTC	CASSFAGRLMDSTF
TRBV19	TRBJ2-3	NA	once	TGTGCCAGTAGTATAGTCAACACAGATACGCAGTATTTT	CASSIVNTDTQYF
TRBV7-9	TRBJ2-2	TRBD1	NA	TGTGCCAGCAGCTCCTCCGATGGGACAGGGGGCGTTCCCGGGGAGCTGTTTTTT	CASSSSDGTGGVPGELFF
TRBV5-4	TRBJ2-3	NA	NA	TGTGCCAGCAGCTCGGGGGAAGATACGCAGTATTTT	CASSSGEDTQYF
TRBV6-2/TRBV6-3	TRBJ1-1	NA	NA	TGTGCCAGCAGTTTAACGGAGCCGGGGACTGAAGCTTTCTTT	CASSLTEPGTEAFF
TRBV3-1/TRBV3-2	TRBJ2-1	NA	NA	TGTGCCAGCAGCCAAGGCCAGATCAATGAGCAGTTCTTC	CASSQGQINEQFF
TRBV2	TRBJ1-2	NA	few	TGTGCCAGCAGTGACCTGGGCAACTATGGCTACACCTTC	CASSDLGNYGYTF
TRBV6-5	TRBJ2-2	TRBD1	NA	TGTGCCACCCGGACAGGGGGGTCCAATGGGGAGCTGTTTTTT	CATRTGGSNGELFF
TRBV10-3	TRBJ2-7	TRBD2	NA	TGTGCCATCAGTGATCGGCAGCGGGGATTCTCCTACGAGCAGTACTTC	CAISDRQRGFSYEQYF
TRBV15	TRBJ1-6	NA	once	TGTGCCACCAGCAGAGAACAGGAAAATTCACCCCTCCACTTT	CATSREQENSPLHF
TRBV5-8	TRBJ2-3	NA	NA	TGTGCCAGCAGCTTGGTTCGGTGGGGCACAGATACGCAGTATTTT	CASSLVRWGTDTQYF
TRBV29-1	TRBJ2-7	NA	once	TGCAGCGTTGAAGATCGCTCGGGACTTCCATACGAGCAGTACTTC	CSVEDRSGLPYEQYF
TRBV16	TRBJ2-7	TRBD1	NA	TGTGCCAGCACCTCAGGGGGTAATTACGAGCAGTACTTC	CASTSGGNYEQYF
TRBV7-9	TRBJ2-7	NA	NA	TGTGCCAGCGGGGCCCCGGGGTACTTC	CASGAPGYF
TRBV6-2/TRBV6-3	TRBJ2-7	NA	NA	TGTGCCAGCAGTTACAGCGGATCCACCTACGAGCAGTACTTC	CASSYSGSTYEQYF
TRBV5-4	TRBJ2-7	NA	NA	TGTGCCAGCAGCCCGGCGCAGGGTGCCTACGAGCAGTACTTC	CASSPAQGAYEQYF
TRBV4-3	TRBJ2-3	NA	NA	TGCGCCAGCAGCCAAGAAGCCCCATGGGGTCAGCAGTATTTT	CASSQEAPWGQQYF
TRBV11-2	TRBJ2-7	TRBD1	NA	TGTGCCAGCAGCGCCGGGACAGGGGACTACGAGCAGTACTTC	CASSAGTGDYEQYF
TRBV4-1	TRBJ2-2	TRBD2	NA	TGCGCCAGCAGCCCCCTGGCGGGAGGGGCGGGGACCGGGGAGCTGTTTTTT	CASSPLAGGAGTGELFF
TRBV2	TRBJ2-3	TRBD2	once	TGTGCCAGCAGTGAAGCGCTCCTGGGCGGGAGTTGGACAGATACGCAGTATTTT	CASSEALLGGSWTDTQYF
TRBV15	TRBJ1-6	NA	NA	TGTGCCACCAGCCCCCGTGGTGGGAATAATTCACCCCTCCACTTT	CATSPRGGNNSPLHF
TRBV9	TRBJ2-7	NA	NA	TGTGCCAGCAGCGTCGGACTAAACTACGAGCAGTACTTC	CASSVGLNYEQYF
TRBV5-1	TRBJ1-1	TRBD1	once	TGCGCCAGCACCCAAGGACAGGGGAGTTACACTGAAGCTTTCTTT	CASTQGQGSYTEAFF
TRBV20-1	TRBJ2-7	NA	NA	TGCAGTGCTGGTGGGACACCCCGTCGTTCCCTGGGCGAGCAGTACTTC	CSAGGTPRRSLGEQYF
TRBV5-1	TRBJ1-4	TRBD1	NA	TGCGCCAGCAGCTTGGGGGGCAGGGGGCGCAATGGTAATGAAAAACTGTTTTTT	CASSLGGRGRNGNEKLFF
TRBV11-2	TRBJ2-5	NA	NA	TGTGCCAGCAGCTTAGATCCAAGGCAAGAGACCCAGTACTTC	CASSLDPRQETQYF
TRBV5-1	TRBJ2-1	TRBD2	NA	TGCGCCGGCAGCTTCGGGACTACCAACAATGAGCAGTTCTTC	CAGSFGTTNNEQFF
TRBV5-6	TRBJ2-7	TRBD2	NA	TGTGCCAGCAGCTTCGCTAGACTAGCGGGATGGGACGAGCAGTACTTC	CASSFARLAGWDEQYF
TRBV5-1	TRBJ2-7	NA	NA	TGCGCCAGCAGCTTGGTCGTCGGGACCTACGAGCAGTACTTC	CASSLVVGTYEQYF
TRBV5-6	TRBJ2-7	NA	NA	TGTGCCAGCAGCTTCTCAATCGGGAGCGGCTACGAGCAGTACTTC	CASSFSIGSGYEQYF
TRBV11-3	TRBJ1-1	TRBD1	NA	TGTGCCAGCACCCCAGGGGGCGCGGGTACTGAAGCTTTCTTT	CASTPGGAGTEAFF
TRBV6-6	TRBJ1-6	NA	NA	TGTGCCAGCAGACGAAGCGGGCTCTCTTCTGGGCCGCATTCACCCCTCCACTTT	CASRRSGLSSGPHSPLHF
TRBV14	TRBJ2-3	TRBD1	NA	TGTGCCAGCAGCCCGTTAGAAGGGGGCAGGACAGATACGCAGTATTTT	CASSPLEGGRTDTQYF
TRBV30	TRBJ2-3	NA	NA	TGTGCCTGGATCCGGGCAGCCGATACGCAGTATTTT	CAWIRAADTQYF
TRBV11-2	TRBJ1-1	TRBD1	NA	TGTGCCAGCAGCTTGGCCCGGACAGGGGGCTACGGGGAAGCTTTCTTT	CASSLARTGGYGEAFF
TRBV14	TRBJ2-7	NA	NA	TGTGCCAGCAGCCAAAGCATTTGGGACTCCTACGAGCAGTACTTC	CASSQSIWDSYEQYF
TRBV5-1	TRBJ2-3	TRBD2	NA	TGCGCCAGCAGCCCGAGCGGGACTAGCACAGATACGCAGTATTTT	CASSPSGTSTDTQYF
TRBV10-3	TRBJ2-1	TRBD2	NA	TGTGCCATCAGTGAGCGGGGCAGACTAGCGGGAGATCCGTTCTTC	CAISERGRLAGDPFF
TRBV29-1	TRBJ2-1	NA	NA	TGCAGCGTTGAAGACGGGATAGGCGGGCAGTTCTTC	CSVEDGIGGQFF
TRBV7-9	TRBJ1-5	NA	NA	TGTGCCAGCAGCTTAGGGCTAAGTCAGCCCCAGCATTTT	CASSLGLSQPQHF
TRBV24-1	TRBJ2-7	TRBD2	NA	TGTGCCACCAGTGACCCCCGGACTAGCGGGAGCCACGAGCAGTACTTC	CATSDPRTSGSHEQYF
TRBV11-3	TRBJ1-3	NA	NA	TGTGCCAGCAGCCCGGGCCTCTCTGGAAACACCATATATTTT	CASSPGLSGNTIYF
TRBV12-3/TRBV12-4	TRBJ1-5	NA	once	TGTGCCAGCAGTTATGGGGATCAGCCCCAGCATTTT	CASSYGDQPQHF
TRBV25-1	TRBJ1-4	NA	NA	TGTGCCAGCACCCGTTTCAATGAAAAACTGTTTTTT	CASTRFNEKLFF
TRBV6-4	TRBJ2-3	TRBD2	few	TGTGCCAGCAGTAGCGGGAGTTCAAGCACAGATACGCAGTATTTT	CASSSGSSSTDTQYF
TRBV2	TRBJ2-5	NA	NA	TGTGCCAGTATGGTAAGAGGCGGAGAGACCCAGTACTTC	CASMVRGGETQYF
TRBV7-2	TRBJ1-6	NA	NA	TGTGCCAGCAGCTCCGGGACGGTATATAATTCACCCCTCCACTTT	CASSSGTVYNSPLHF
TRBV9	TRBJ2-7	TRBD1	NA	TGTGCCAGCAGCCCTCGAGGGGCAGGGGGAGCCTACGAGCAGTACTTC	CASSPRGAGGAYEQYF